This T cell receptor beta chain emerged from a study of OX40 agonist ivuxolimab in advanced cancers. Looking at the study overall: Intravenous ivuxolimab at 0.01 to 10 mg/kg was given to patients every 2 weeks. Points from the study as a whole: Expanded clones belonging to CD8+ T cells outnumbered, on average, those of CD4+.

Trimming cost V 3 bases and J 6 bases; bases outside gene matches: 19. Germline V gene lookup returns CDR1 LGHNA and CDR2 YSLEER. The CDR3 covers 19 residues. Here immunoSEQ multiplex PCR was the method, and the copy in TCRdb shows in-frame clones only, minus some. The sample lists tens of thousands of clones, more than 70% occurring once. Concerning this clone: The antigen remains unidentified.

The chain has TRBV4-3 and TRBJ2-2; the match to TRBD1 covers 7 bases. This TCR derives from an adult with an advanced solid tumor such as melanoma, head and neck, liver or kidney cancer. This sample comprised CD4+ or CD8+ T cells sorted from blood, obtained in a trial of the OX40 agonist ivuxolimab. The CDR3: CASSQKTGYLAPLSGELFF. CDR3 DNA sequence: TGCGCCAGCAGCCAGAAGACAGGGTATCTAGCTCCCCTATCCGGGGAGCTGTTTTTT.